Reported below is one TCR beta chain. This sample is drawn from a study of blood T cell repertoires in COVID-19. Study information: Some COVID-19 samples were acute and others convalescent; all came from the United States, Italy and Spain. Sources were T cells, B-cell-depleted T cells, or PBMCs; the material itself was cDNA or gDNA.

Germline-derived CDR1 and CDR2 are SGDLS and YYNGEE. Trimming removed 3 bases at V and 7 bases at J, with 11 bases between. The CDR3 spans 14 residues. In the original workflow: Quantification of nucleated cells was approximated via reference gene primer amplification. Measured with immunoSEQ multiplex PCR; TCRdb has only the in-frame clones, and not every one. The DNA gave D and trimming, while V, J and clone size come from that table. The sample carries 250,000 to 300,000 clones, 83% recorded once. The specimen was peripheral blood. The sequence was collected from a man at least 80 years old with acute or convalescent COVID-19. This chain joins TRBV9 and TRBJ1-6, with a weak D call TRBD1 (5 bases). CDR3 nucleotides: TGTGCCAGCAGCGCAAGACAGTCCAATTCACCCCTCCACTTT. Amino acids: CASSARQSNSPLHF.